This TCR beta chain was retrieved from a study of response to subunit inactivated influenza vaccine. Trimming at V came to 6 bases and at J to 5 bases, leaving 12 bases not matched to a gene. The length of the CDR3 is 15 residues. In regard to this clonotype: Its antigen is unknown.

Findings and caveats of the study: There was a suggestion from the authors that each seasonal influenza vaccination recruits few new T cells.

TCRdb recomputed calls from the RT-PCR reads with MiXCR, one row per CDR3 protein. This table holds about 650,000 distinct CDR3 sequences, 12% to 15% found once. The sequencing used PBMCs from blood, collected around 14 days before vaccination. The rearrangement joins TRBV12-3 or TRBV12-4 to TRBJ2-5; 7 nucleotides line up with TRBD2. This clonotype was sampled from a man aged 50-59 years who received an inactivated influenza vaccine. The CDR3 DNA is TGTGCCAGCAGCTCGACTACTACCGGGGGGGAGACCCAGTACTTC. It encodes CASSSTTTGGETQYF.